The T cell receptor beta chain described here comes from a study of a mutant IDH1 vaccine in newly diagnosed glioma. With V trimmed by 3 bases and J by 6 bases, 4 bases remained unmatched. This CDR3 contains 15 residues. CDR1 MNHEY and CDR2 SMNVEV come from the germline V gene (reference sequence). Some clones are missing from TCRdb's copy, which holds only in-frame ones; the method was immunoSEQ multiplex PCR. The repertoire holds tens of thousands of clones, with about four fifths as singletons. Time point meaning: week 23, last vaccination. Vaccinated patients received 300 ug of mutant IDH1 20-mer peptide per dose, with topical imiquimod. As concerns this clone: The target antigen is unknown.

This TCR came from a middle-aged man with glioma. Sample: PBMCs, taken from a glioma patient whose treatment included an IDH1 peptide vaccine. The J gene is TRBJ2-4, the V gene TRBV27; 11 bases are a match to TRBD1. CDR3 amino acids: CASSLGTGGVNIQYF. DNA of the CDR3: TGTGCCAGCAGTTTGGGGACAGGGGGAGTAAACATTCAGTACTTC.